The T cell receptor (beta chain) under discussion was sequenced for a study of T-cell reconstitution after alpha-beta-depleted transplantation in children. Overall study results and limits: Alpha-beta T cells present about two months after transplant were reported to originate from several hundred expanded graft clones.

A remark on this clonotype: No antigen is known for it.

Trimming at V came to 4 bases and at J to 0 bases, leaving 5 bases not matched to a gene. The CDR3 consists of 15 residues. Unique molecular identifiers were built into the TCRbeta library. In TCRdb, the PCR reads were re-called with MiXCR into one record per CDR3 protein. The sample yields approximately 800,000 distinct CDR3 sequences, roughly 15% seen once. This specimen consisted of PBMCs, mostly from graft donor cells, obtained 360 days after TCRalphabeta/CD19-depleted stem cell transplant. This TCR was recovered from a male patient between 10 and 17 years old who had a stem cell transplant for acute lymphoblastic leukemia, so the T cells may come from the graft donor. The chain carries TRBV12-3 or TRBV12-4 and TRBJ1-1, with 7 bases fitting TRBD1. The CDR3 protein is CASSSLQGMNTEAFF. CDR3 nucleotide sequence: TGTGCCAGCAGTTCCCTACAGGGGATGAACACTGAAGCTTTCTTT.